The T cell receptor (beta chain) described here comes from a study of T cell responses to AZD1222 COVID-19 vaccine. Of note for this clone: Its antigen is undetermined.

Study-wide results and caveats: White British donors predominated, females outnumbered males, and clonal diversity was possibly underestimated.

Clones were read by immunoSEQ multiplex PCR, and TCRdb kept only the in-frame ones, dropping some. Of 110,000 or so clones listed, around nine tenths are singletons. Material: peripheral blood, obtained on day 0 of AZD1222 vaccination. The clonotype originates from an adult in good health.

The CDR3 nucleotides are TGTGCCAGCAGCGGGGCCTCCTGGGGTGAGCAGTTCTTC. Its protein product is CASSGASWGEQFF. J is TRBJ2-1 and V is TRBV6-5; D might be TRBD1 or TRBD2, each matching 5 bases. The CDR3 is 13 residues long. The V gene's germline CDR1 is MNHEY and CDR2 SVGAGI. Trimming took off 6 bases at V and 9 bases at J, with 15 bases between the two ends.